Listed here are 20 T cell receptor beta chains from one sample, sequenced in a study of vaccination effects on CD4 cells after COVID-19. Generated by immunoSEQ multiplex PCR, the TCRdb table keeps only in-frame clones and is missing some. The sample consists of about 34,000 clones, around 74% of them appearing once. These receptors are not linked to any known antigen. Culture lasted about nine days before CD4+ T cell isolation. Their SARS-CoV-2 infection, verified by PCR, occurred between March and December 2020. Two-dose BNT162b2 or mRNA-1273 vaccination was given to participants. Sequencing was performed on CD4+ T cells from PBMCs cultured without peptide, taken after COVID-19 vaccination. Receptors originate from a human donor who had a prior SARS-CoV-2 infection.

The CDR3 is CASSQDLTAAGANTGELFF. The CDR3 nucleotides read TGCGCCAGCAGCCAAGATCTCACGGCGGCGGGAGCGAACACCGGGGAGCTGTTTTTT. The chain joins TRBV4-3 to TRBJ2-2; TRBD2 matches 7 bases. Germline CDR1 is LGHNA and CDR2 is YSLEER. CDR3 length: 19 amino acids. The V segment lost 0 bases and the J segment 0 bases; nucleotides outside the gene matches: 10.

This chain uses TRBV15 with TRBJ2-7; 7 positions agree with TRBD2. The CDR3 totals 14 residues. Germline V gene lookup returns CDR1 LNHNV and CDR2 YYDKDF (reference sequence). The junction had 3 bases not matched to a gene; V was cut back by 1 base and J by 3 bases. CDR3 loop: CATSRGGSFYEQYF. The CDR3, as DNA: TGTGCCACCAGCAGAGGCGGGAGCTTCTACGAGCAGTACTTC.

V usage is TRBV9 and J usage is TRBJ2-7; maybe TRBD1 (6 bases). CDR1 SGDLS and CDR2 YYNGEE come from the germline V gene. This CDR3 comprises 14 residues. The V end was cut by 4 bases, the J end by 5 bases, with 16 bases between. The CDR3 nucleotides are TGTGCCAGCAGCCCGCGCCGGGACAAAGACGAGCAGTACTTC. The encoded protein is CASSPRRDKDEQYF.

The J gene is TRBJ1-2, the V gene TRBV29-1, with no clear D. Deletions cut 4 bases from V and 2 bases from J, with 26 bases between. The CDR3 totals 18 residues. Germline V CDR1 and CDR2: SQVTM, ANQGSEA. The CDR3 loop reads CSVAPPRWAQSANYGYTF. For the CDR3, the DNA is TGCAGCGTTGCCCCTCCCCGTTGGGCCCAGTCTGCCAACTATGGCTACACCTTC.

The chain combines TRBV9 with TRBJ2-7; a possible D gene is TRBD1 (5 bases). The CDR3 sequence is 14 residues long. In germline, CDR1 is SGDLS, CDR2 YYNGEE. Trimming took off 4 bases at V and 6 bases at J, with 17 bases between the two ends. The CDR3 DNA sequence: TGTGCCAGCAGCCCCCGGACAAATGGGGCCGAGCAGTACTTC. Its protein is CASSPRTNGAEQYF.

The genes are TRBV18 and TRBJ2-3, with 11 bases identical to TRBD2. This CDR3 region has 15 residues. CDR1 is KGHSH and CDR2 is LQKENI in the germline V gene. Germline trimming cut 6 bases from V and 1 base from J; bases unmatched to any gene: 3. The CDR3 DNA reads TGTGCCAGCTCGCTGACTAGCGGGGGCACAGATACGCAGTATTTT. Amino acid sequence: CASSLTSGGTDTQYF.

The gene calls are TRBV6-2 or TRBV6-3 and TRBJ2-7, with D possibly TRBD2 on 5 matching bases. Germline CDR1 reads MNHEY; CDR2 reads SVGEGT. V was shortened by 5 bases and J by 6 bases, with 11 bases between the two germline ends. This CDR3 contains 12 residues. The CDR3, as DNA: TGTGCCAGCAGTAACGCGGGTGGCGAGCAGTACTTC. It translates to CASSNAGGEQYF.

Worth noting for this clone: The sample carries other DNA sequences with the same CDR3. This chain links TRBV18 with TRBJ2-7, with 7 nucleotides matching TRBD1. Losses at the gene ends were 6 bases for V and 0 bases for J; bases not matched to a gene: 5. This CDR3 has 14 amino acids. Germline-derived CDR1 and CDR2 are KGHSH and LQKENI. The CDR3 nucleotides are TGTGCCAGCTCCCCCGGGACAGCCTCCTACGAGCAGTACTTC. Amino acids: CASSPGTASYEQYF.

The J gene is TRBJ1-1, the V gene TRBV15; unclear D gene. V gave up 0 bases and J gave up 10 bases, with 15 bases separating them. CDR1 and CDR2 from the germline V gene are LNHNV and YYDKDF (reference sequence). This CDR3 has 14 residues. The CDR3: CATSRDLGRTLAFF. As DNA, the CDR3 is TGTGCCACCAGCAGAGATCTGGGCCGGACGCTAGCTTTCTTT.

The chain recombines TRBV7-9 with TRBJ2-7; D gene uncertain. The V and J ends lost 10 bases and 5 bases respectively, with 6 bases between them. The CDR3 loop spans 9 amino acids. In germline, CDR1 is SEHNR, CDR2 FQNEAQ (reference sequence). This CDR3 reads CATGHEQYF. The CDR3 coding sequence is TGTGCCACGGGCCACGAGCAGTACTTC.

The V and J genes are TRBV12-3 or TRBV12-4 and TRBJ1-3; TRBD1 aligns across 7 bases. After removal of 7 bases from V and 4 bases from J, the junction contained 4 bases not matched to a gene. CDR3 length: 13 amino acids. CDR3 loop: CASTGQVGNTIYF. As DNA, the CDR3 is TGTGCCAGCACCGGACAGGTCGGAAACACCATATATTTT.

This clone has more than one count but fewer than ten. V usage is TRBV6-6 and J usage is TRBJ2-7, with 10 bases that match TRBD1. With 1 base clipped from V and 5 bases from J, the junction kept 5 bases outside the gene matches. CDR1 and CDR2 (germline): MNHNY, SVGAGI (reference sequence). This CDR3 has 15 amino acids. The CDR3 DNA is TGTGCCAGCAGTTACTTCGGGACAGGGGTCGACGAGCAGTACTTC. It encodes CASSYFGTGVDEQYF.

The gene calls are TRBV5-6 and TRBJ2-1; D is ambiguous. The CDR3 is made up of 17 amino acids. The germline CDR1 and CDR2 sequences are SGHDT and YYEEEE. With 4 bases removed from V and 9 bases from J, the gap between germline ends came to 26 bases. The CDR3 here is CASSPLVAESSRVEQFF. As DNA, the CDR3 is TGTGCCAGCAGCCCCCTAGTGGCGGAGTCATCCCGAGTTGAGCAGTTCTTC.

The rearrangement links TRBV5-1 to TRBJ1-6; D uncertain. The CDR3 extends over 12 amino acids. V was cut by 4 bases and J by 10 bases, with 9 bases left in between. The germline V gene has CDR1 SGHRS and CDR2 YFSETQ. CDR3 region: CASSPSGSPLHF. CDR3 bases: TGCGCCAGCAGCCCCAGTGGGTCACCCCTCCACTTT.

This chain uses TRBV29-1 with TRBJ2-3, with TRBD1 as a possible D gene (7 bases). Germline V gene sequence: CDR1 SQVTM, CDR2 ANQGSEA. CDR3 length: 13 residues. V was cut by 5 bases and J by 4 bases, with 13 bases left in between. The CDR3 here is CSVQEGAADTQYF. DNA of the CDR3: TGCAGCGTTCAGGAGGGGGCCGCAGATACGCAGTATTTT.

The rearrangement joins TRBV7-2 to TRBJ2-7; TRBD2 matches 10 bases. The length of the CDR3 is 14 residues. Germline assignment: CDR1 SGHTA and CDR2 FQGNSA. The V and J ends lost 5 bases and 2 bases, in that order; junction bases with no gene match: 3. The CDR3, as DNA: TGTGCCAGCAGCAGGACTAGCGGAGCCTACGAGCAGTACTTC. It is translated as CASSRTSGAYEQYF.

The chain combines TRBV6-5 with TRBJ2-7, with D tentatively TRBD1 (5 bases). CDR3 length equals 14 residues. Trimming pared 6 bases from V and 1 base from J, leaving 13 bases between. Germline-derived CDR1 and CDR2 are MNHEY and SVGAGI. Here the CDR3 reads CASSADSYSYEQYF. Written as DNA, the CDR3 is TGTGCCAGCAGCGCCGACAGCTATTCCTACGAGCAGTACTTC.

This rearrangement joins TRBV5-4 to TRBJ1-2; D possibly corresponds to TRBD1 (6 bases). The CDR3 extends over 14 amino acids. Germline V gives CDR1 SGHNT, CDR2 YYREEE (reference sequence). V lost 4 bases and J 4 bases, leaving 14 bases between the germline ends. CDR3 DNA sequence: TGTGCCAGCAGCAATGCCGGGGGCACCTATGGCTACACCTTC. It specifies CASSNAGGTYGYTF. Combining the CDR3 with reference TRBV5-4 and TRBJ1-2 gives the whole variable domain ETGVTQSPTHLIKTRGQQVTLRCSSQSGHNTVSWYQQALGQGPQFIFQYYREEENGRGNFPPRFSGLQFPNYSSELNVNALELDDSALYLCASSNAGGTYGYTFGSGTRLTVV.

This clone was detected a few times. In DNA form, the CDR3 reads TGTGCCAGCAGCCCCCAGAGCTCTGGAAACACCATATATTTT. It specifies CASSPQSSGNTIYF. This sequence joins TRBV7-8 and TRBJ1-3, with D hard to call. This CDR3 has 14 residues. The V gene lost 5 bases and the J gene lost 0 bases, with 8 bases spanning the gap. Germline CDR1 and CDR2: SGHVS and FQNEAQ.

The table lists this clone with a few counts. The chain employs TRBV6-4 and TRBJ2-2; TRBD1 agrees at 9 bases. The CDR3 spans 14 residues. Germline CDR1 reads MRHNA; CDR2 reads SNTAGT. V was pared by 5 bases and J by 3 bases, with 1 base of the junction left unmatched. Here the CDR3 reads CASSRDRDTGELFF. CDR3 bases: TGTGCCAGCAGTCGGGACAGGGACACCGGGGAGCTGTTTTTT.